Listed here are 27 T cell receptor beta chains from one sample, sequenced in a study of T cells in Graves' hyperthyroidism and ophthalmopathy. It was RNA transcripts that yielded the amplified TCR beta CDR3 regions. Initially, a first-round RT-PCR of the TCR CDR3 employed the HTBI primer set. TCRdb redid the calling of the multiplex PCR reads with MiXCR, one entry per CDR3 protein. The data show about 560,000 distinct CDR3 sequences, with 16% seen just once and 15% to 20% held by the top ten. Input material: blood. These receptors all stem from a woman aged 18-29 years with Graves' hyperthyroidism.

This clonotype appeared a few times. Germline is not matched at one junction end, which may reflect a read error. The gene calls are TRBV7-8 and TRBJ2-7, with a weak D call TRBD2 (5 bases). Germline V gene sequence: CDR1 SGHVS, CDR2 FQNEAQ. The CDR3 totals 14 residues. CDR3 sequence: CASTPRAGSYERYF. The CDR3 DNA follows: TGTGCCAGCACCCCGCGGGCAGGCTCCTACGAGCGGTACTTC. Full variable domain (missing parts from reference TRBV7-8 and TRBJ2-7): GAGVSQSPRYKVAKRGQDVALRCDPISGHVSLFWYQQALGQGPEFLTYFQNEAQLDKSGLPSDRFFAERPEGSVSTLKIQRTQQEDSAVYLCASTPRAGSYERYFGPGTRLTVT.

DNA for the CDR3: TGCGCCAGCAGCCTCATAATAGAGACCGGGGAGCTGTTTTTT. Amino acids: CASSLIIETGELFF. V is TRBV5-1 and J is TRBJ2-2; D not certain. The CDR3 sequence is 14 residues long. Germline V lookup: CDR1 SGHRS, CDR2 YFSETQ. V dropped 4 bases and J dropped 5 bases, with 12 bases sitting between them.

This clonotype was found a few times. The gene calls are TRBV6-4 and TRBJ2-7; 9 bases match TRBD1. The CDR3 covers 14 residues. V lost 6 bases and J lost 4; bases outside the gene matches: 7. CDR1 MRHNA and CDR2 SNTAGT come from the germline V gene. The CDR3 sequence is CASRSGTGSYEQYF. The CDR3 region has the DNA TGTGCCAGCAGGTCCGGGACAGGGTCGTACGAGCAGTACTTC.

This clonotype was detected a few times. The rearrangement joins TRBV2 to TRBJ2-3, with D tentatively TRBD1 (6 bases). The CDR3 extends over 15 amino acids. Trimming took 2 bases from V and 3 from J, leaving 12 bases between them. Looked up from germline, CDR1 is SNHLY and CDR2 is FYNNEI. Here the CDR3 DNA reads TGTGCCAGCAGTGAACCCTGGGGGCAGACAGATACGCAGTATTTT. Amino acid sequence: CASSEPWGQTDTQYF.

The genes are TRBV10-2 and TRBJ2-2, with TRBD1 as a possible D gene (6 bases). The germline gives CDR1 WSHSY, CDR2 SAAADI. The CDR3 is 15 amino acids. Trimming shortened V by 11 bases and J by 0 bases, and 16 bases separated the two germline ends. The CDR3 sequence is CAVDSDRSNTGELFF. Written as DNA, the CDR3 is TGCGCCGTCGACTCGGACAGATCGAACACCGGGGAGCTGTTTTTT.

The CDR3 DNA is TGTGCCAGCAGCTCGGTTGAGGGGGAAGAGACCCAGTACTTC. Protein product: CASSSVEGEETQYF. The V gene is TRBV11-3, the J gene TRBJ2-5, with a possible D match to TRBD1 (6 bases). Trimming removed 4 bases at V and 3 bases at J, with 12 bases between. The CDR3 sequence is 14 residues long. Per germline, CDR1 SGHNT and CDR2 YENEEA.

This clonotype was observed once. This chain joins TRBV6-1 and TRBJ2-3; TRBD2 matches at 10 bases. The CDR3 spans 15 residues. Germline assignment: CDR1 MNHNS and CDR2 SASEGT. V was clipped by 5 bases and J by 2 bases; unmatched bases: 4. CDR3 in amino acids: CASSPGLADTDTQYF. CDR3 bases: TGTGCCAGCAGTCCAGGACTAGCGGACACAGATACGCAGTATTTT.

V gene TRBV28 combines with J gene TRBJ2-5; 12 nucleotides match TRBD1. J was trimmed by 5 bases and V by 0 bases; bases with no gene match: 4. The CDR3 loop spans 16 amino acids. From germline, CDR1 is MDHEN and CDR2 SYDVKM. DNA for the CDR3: TGTGCCAGCAGTTTATGGGGACAGGGGGCGGTGGAGACCCAGTACTTC. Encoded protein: CASSLWGQGAVETQYF.

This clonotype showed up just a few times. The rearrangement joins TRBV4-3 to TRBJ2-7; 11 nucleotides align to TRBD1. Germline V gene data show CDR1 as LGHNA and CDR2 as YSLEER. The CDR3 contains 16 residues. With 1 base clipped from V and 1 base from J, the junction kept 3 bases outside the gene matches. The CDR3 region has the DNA TGCGCCAGCAGCCAAGGGACAGGGGGCCTTTCCTACGAGCAGTACTTC. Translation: CASSQGTGGLSYEQYF.

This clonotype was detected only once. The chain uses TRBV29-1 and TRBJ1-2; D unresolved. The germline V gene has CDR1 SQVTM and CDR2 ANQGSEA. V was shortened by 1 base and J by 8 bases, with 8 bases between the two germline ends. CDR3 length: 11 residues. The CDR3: CSVEAGRGYTF. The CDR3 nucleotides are TGCAGCGTTGAAGCCGGGCGGGGCTACACCTTC.

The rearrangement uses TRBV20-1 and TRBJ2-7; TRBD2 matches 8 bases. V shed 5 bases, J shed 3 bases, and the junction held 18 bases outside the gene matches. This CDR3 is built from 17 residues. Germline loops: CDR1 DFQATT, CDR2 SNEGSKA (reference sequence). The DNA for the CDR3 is TGCAGTGCTCCCCGGACTAGCTCAGGATTAATGGACTACGAGCAGTACTTC. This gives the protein CSAPRTSSGLMDYEQYF.

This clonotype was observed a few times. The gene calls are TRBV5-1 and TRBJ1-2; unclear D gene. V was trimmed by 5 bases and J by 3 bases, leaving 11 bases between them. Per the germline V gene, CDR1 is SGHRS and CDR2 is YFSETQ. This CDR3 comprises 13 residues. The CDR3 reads CASRDEIYYGYTF. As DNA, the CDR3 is TGCGCCAGCAGGGATGAGATCTACTATGGCTACACCTTC. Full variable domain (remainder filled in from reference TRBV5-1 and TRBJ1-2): KAGVTQTPRYLIKTRGQQVTLSCSPISGHRSVSWYQQTPGQGLQFLFEYFSETQRNKGNFPGRFSGRQFSNSRSEMNVSTLELGDSALYLCASRDEIYYGYTFGSGTRLTVV.

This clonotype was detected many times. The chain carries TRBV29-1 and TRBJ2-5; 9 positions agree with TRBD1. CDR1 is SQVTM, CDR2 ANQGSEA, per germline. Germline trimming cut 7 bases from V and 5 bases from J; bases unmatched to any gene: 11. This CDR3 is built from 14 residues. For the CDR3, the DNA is TGCAGCGCCGACGCAGGGACAGGGAGGGAGACCCAGTACTTC. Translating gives CSADAGTGRETQYF.

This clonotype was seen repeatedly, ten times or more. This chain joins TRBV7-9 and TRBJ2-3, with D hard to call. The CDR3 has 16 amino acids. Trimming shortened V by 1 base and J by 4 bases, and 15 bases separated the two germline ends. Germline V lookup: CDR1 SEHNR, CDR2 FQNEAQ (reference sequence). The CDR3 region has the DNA TGTGCCAGCAGCTTAGGGGTGGCTTCGCGCCCAGATACGCAGTATTTT. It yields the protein CASSLGVASRPDTQYF.

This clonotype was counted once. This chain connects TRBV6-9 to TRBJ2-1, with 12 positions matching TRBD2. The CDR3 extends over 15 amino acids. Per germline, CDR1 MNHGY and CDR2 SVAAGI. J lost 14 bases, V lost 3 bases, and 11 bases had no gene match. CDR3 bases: TGTGCCAGCAGTTACACCTTGTCTAGCGGGGGGGGGAAGTTCTTC. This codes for CASSYTLSSGGGKFF.

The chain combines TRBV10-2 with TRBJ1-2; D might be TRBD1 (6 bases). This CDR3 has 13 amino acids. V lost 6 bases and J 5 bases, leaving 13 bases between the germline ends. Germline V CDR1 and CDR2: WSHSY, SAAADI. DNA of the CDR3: TGCGCCAGCAGCTCGGACACAGGGTATGGCTACACCTTC. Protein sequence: CASSSDTGYGYTF.

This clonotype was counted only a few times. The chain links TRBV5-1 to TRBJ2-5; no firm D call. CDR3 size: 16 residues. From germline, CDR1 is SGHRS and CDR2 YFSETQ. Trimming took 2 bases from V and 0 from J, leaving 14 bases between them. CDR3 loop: CASSLGTVYHQETQYF. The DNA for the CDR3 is TGCGCCAGCAGCTTAGGAACAGTCTATCACCAAGAGACCCAGTACTTC. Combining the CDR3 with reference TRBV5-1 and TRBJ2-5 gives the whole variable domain KAGVTQTPRYLIKTRGQQVTLSCSPISGHRSVSWYQQTPGQGLQFLFEYFSETQRNKGNFPGRFSGRQFSNSRSEMNVSTLELGDSALYLCASSLGTVYHQETQYFGPGTRLLVL.

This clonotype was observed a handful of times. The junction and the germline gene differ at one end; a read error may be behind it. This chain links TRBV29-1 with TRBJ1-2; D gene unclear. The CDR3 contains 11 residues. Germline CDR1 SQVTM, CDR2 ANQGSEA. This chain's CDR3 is CSLDGVGGYTF. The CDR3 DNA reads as TGCAGCCTTGACGGCGTTGGGGGCTACACCTTC. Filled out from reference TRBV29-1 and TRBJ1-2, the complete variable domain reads SAVISQKPSRDICQRGTSLTIQCQVDSQVTMMFWYRQQPGQSLTLIATANQGSEATYESGFVIDKFPISRPNLTFSTLTVSNMSPEDSSIYLCSLDGVGGYTFGSGTRLTVV.

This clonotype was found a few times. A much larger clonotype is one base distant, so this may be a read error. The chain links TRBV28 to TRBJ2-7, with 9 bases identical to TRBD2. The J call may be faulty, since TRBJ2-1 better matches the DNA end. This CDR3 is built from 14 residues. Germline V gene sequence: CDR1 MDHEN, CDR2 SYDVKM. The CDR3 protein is CASSFLAGSYEQFF. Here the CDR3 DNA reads TGTGCCAGCAGTTTCCTAGCGGGGTCCTACGAGCAGTTCTTC.

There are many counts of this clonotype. The CDR3 protein is CASTWGQLNTEAFF. The CDR3 nucleotides are TGTGCCAGCACTTGGGGCCAACTGAACACTGAAGCTTTCTTT. J is TRBJ1-1 and V is TRBV12-3 or TRBV12-4; possibly TRBD1 for D (5 bases). The CDR3 is made up of 14 amino acids. Trimming left V 7 bases short and J 0 bases short, with 12 bases between.

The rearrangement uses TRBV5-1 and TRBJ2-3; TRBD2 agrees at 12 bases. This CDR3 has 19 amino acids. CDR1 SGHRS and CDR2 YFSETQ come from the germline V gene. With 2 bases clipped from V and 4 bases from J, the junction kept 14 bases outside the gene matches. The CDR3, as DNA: TGCGCCAGCAGCTTTGCGACTAGCGGGAGACCTATCAAGGCAGATACGCAGTATTTT. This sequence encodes CASSFATSGRPIKADTQYF.

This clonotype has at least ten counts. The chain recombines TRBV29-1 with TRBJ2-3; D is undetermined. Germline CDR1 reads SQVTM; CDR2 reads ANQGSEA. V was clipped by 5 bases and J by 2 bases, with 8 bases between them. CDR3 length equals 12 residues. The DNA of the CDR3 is TGCAGCGTTAGGAGCGTCACAGATACGCAGTATTTT. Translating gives CSVRSVTDTQYF.

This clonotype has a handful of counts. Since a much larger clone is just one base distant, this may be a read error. CDR3 nucleotide sequence: TGTGCCACCCATAGGGGGGCCACGTCCAGGTACAATGAGCAGTTCTTC. Translated, it gives CATHRGATSRYNEQFF. The rearrangement joins TRBV28 to TRBJ2-1; D tentatively reads TRBD1 or TRBD2 (6 bases each). From germline, CDR1 is MDHEN and CDR2 SYDVKM. The ends were cut back, 10 bases at V and 4 bases at J, with 23 bases in the middle. The CDR3 covers 16 residues.

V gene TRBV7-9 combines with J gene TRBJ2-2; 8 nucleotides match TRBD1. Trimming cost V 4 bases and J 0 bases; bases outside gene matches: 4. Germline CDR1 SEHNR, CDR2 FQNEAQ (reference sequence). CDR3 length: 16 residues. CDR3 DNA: TGTGCCAGCAGCTCGGACAGGGACGCGAACACCGGGGAGCTGTTTTTT. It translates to CASSSDRDANTGELFF.

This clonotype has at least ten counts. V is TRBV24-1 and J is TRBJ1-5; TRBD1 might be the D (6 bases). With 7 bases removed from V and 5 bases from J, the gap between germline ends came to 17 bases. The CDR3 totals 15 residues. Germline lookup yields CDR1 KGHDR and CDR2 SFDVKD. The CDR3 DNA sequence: TGTGCCACCAGCACTAAATCAGGGGTTGATCAGCCCCAGCATTTT. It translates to CATSTKSGVDQPQHF.

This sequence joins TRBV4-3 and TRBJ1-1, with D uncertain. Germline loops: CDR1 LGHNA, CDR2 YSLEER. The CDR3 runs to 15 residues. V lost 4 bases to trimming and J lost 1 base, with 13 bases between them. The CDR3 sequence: CASSLLRAPNTEAFF. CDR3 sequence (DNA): TGCGCCAGCAGCCTGTTAAGAGCGCCGAACACTGAAGCTTTCTTT.

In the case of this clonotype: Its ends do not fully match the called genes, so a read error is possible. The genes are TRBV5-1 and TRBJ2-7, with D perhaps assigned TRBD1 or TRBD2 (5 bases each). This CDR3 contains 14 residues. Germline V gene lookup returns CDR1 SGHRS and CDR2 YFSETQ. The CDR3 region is CASSLEDKSYEQCF. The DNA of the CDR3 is TGTGCCAGCAGCTTGGAGGACAAATCCTACGAGCAGTGCTTC.